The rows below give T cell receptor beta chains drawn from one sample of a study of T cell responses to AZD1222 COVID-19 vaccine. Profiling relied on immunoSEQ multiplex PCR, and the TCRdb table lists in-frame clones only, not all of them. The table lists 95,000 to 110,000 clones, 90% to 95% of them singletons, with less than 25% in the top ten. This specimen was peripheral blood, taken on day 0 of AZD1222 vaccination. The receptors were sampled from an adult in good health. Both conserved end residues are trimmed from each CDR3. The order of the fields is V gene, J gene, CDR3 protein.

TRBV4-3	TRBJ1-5	ASSYSLSNQPQH
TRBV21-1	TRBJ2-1	ASSTWGDGPLCGNEQF
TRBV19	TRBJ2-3	ASSTPTGAINTQY
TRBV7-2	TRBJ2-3	ASSVFPRGGSRSDTQY
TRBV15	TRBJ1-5	ATSRDRSSNQPQH
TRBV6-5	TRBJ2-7	ASSLGLAGTYEQY
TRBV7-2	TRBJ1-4	ASSFSGGEGEKLF
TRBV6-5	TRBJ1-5	ASTEDGGNNQPQH
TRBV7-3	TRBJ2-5	ASSPGQGSHETQY
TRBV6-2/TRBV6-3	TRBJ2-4	ASSPTHSYLAKNIQY
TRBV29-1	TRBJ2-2	SVTDFNGGELF
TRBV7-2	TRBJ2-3	ASSLSPQGLSNTQY
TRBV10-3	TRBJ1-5	AISESPGFPEEGPIVLNQPQH
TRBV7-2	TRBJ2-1	ASSLLLEYNEQF
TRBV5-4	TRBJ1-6	ASSLMGQGVSPLH